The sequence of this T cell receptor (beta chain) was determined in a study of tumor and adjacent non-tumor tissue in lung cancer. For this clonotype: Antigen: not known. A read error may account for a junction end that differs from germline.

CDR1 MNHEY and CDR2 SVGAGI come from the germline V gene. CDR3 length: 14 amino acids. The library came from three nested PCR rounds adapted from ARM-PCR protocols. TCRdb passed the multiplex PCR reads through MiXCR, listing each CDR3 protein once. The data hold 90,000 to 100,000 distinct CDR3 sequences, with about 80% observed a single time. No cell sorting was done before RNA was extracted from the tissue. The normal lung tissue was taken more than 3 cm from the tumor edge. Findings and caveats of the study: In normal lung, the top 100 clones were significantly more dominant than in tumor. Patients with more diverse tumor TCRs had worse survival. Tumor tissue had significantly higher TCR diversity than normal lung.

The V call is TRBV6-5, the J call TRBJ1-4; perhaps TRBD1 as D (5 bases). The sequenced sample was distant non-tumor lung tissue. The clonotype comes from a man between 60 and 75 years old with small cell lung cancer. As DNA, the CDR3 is TGTGGCAGCAGCATGGGGGTCGTTAATGAAAAACTGTTTTTT. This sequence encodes CGSSMGVVNEKLFF.